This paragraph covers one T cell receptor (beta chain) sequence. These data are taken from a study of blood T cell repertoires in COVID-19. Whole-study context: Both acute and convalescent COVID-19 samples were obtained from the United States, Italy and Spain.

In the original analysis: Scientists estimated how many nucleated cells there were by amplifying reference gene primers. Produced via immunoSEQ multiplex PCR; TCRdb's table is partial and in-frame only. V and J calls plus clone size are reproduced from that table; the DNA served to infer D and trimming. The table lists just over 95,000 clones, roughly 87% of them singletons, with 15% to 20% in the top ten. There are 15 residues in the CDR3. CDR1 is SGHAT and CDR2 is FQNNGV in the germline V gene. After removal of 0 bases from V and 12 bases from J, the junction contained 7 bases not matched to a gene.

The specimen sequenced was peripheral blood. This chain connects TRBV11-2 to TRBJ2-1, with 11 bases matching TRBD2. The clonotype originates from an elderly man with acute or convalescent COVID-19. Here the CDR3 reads CASSLESSGGLVQFF. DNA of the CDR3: TGTGCCAGCAGCTTAGAGTCTAGCGGGGGGCTCGTGCAGTTCTTC.